The present T cell receptor (beta chain) was sequenced within a study of cytomegalovirus exposure and HLA in healthy donors. This clone was observed once. Its specificity is not known. Participants comprised healthy donors of bone marrow. Germline lookup yields CDR1 SQVTM and CDR2 ANQGSEA. V lost 7 bases and J lost 2; bases outside the gene matches: 7. The CDR3 runs to 13 residues. Study findings and constraints: For most subjects, TCR beta sequences were reported to predict HLA-A and HLA-B alleles with accuracy. As confirmed in vitro, a few CMV-associated chains were specific for CMV antigens.

The study ran its PCR with 60 Vbeta and 13 Jbeta primers. Clones were sequenced by immunoSEQ multiplex PCR, and TCRdb holds only the in-frame ones, with some missing. Here the sample spans 110,000 or so clones, more than 70% being singletons. Sequencing was performed on PBMCs. The clonotype originates from a man aged 50 to 60 in good health and CMV-seropositive. The chain carries TRBV29-1 and TRBJ1-1; the match to TRBD1 covers 7 bases. CDR3: CSGLGQANTEAFF. The CDR3, as DNA: TGCAGCGGTTTAGGACAGGCTAACACTGAAGCTTTCTTT.